These T cell receptor beta chains were read from a single sample in a study of blood T cell repertoires in COVID-19. Profiled with immunoSEQ multiplex PCR; TCRdb holds only in-frame clones, not every one. Among about 140,000 clones listed, approximately 80% were seen once. The specimen sequenced was PBMCs or T cells enriched from blood (not recorded which). These receptors all come from a woman under 30 who had been exposed to COVID-19. CDR3s include the opening cysteine and the closing phenylalanine or tryptophan. Fields, in order: V gene, D gene, J gene, clone size, CDR3 DNA, CDR3 protein. A D gene is named only where the DNA matches it firmly. Clone sizes are given selectively: once, few, many, or a class where the clone is expanded.

V: TRBV7-8; D: TRBD1; J: TRBJ1-5; size: NA; DNA: TGTGCCAGCAGCTTAGGAGGGGGCGGCAATCAGCCCCAGCATTTT; CDR3: CASSLGGGGNQPQHF
V: TRBV29-1; D: NA; J: TRBJ1-4; size: many; DNA: TGCAGCGTTATCCAGGGAGGGGAAAAACTGTTTTTT; CDR3: CSVIQGGEKLFF
V: TRBV19; D: NA; J: TRBJ1-6; size: NA; DNA: TGTGCCAGTAGAGAGTACGATCGGAGCTCGGGGAATTCACCCCTCCACTTT; CDR3: CASREYDRSSGNSPLHF
V: TRBV18; D: TRBD2; J: TRBJ2-1; size: NA; DNA: TGTGCCAGCTCACCACCGGCTAGCGGGACTGGGGGTGAGCAGTTCTTC; CDR3: CASSPPASGTGGEQFF
V: TRBV19; D: TRBD2; J: TRBJ2-1; size: NA; DNA: TGTGCCAGTAGTCCTTTACTAGCGGGAGGGAAGAATGAGCAGTTCTTC; CDR3: CASSPLLAGGKNEQFF
V: TRBV4-3; D: NA; J: TRBJ1-3; size: NA; DNA: TGCGCCAGCAGCCAAGCCGAGGGAAACACCATATATTTT; CDR3: CASSQAEGNTIYF
V: TRBV5-4; D: TRBD1; J: TRBJ1-1; size: NA; DNA: TGTGCCAGCAGCCCGAACTGGGACAGGGGATCAGTGAACACTGAAGCTTTCTTT; CDR3: CASSPNWDRGSVNTEAFF
V: TRBV3-1/TRBV3-2; D: NA; J: TRBJ1-2; size: NA; DNA: TGTGCCAGCAACCAAGGTGGGGGGGGAGGCTATGGCTACACCTTC; CDR3: CASNQGGGGGYGYTF
V: TRBV27; D: NA; J: TRBJ2-7; size: NA; DNA: TGTGCCAGCAGGGCCCGGACAGCCTCCTACGAGCAGTACTTC; CDR3: CASRARTASYEQYF
V: TRBV5-4; D: NA; J: TRBJ2-5; size: NA; DNA: TGTGCCAGCAGCTTACAGGGCTCTCAAGAGACCCAGTACTTC; CDR3: CASSLQGSQETQYF
V: TRBV6-2/TRBV6-3; D: TRBD1; J: TRBJ1-6; size: few; DNA: TGTGCCAGCAGTTACGGGTTCGGCACAGGGGTTTCACCCCTCCACTTT; CDR3: CASSYGFGTGVSPLHF